This TCR beta chain was profiled in a study of graft-versus-host responses after intestinal transplantation. Findings and limits, study-wide: The highest levels of circulating GvH clones went along with early declines in HvG clones after transplant.

Responder cells labeled with CFSE (roughly 200,000) were co-plated with irradiated stimulator cells labeled with violet dye (roughly 200,000). Profiling relied on immunoSEQ multiplex PCR, and the TCRdb table lists in-frame clones only, not all of them. The sample shows 11,000 to 15,000 clones, more than 30% of them seen only once. V was trimmed by 4 bases and J by 0 bases, leaving 10 bases between them. The CDR3 runs to 15 residues. The V gene's germline CDR1 is MNHEY and CDR2 SMNVEV (reference sequence). The chain employs TRBV27 and TRBJ2-1; D unclear. This TCR derives from a human patient who received an intestinal transplant. The input for sequencing was alloreactive CD8+ T cells from a mixed lymphocyte reaction culture, taken before intestinal transplant. Subset indicated: CFSE-low proliferating T cells sorted from approximately six-day pre-transplant mixed lymphocyte reaction (GvH or HvG direction). CDR3 nucleotides: TGTGCCAGCAGTTCCCTCCCTAGCTCCTACAATGAGCAGTTCTTC. This gives the protein CASSSLPSSYNEQFF.